This T cell receptor beta chain was identified during a study of blood T cell repertoires in COVID-19. Study in general: COVID-19 samples from acute and convalescent phases originated in the United States, Italy and Spain. The analysed material was cDNA or gDNA that came from T cells, B-cell-depleted T cells, or PBMCs.

This CDR3 contains 14 residues. Trimming took off 1 base at V and 1 base at J, with 7 bases between the two ends. CDR1 is MGHRA, CDR2 YSYEKL, per germline. How the authors handled the data: Nucleated cell counts were estimated from reference gene primer amplification. Sequencing used immunoSEQ multiplex PCR; TCRdb keeps in-frame clones, though not all of them. V, J and clone size are taken as reported in that table, and D and trimming were inferred from the DNA itself. Among around 150,000 clones listed, around 81% were seen once. Sequenced: peripheral blood. The chain is built from TRBV4-1 and TRBJ1-2; D is ambiguous. The TCR originated in a woman aged 55-75 years with acute or convalescent COVID-19. The CDR3 nucleotides are TGCGCCAGCAGCCAAGGGCAGGTTAACTATGGCTACACCTTC. This codes for CASSQGQVNYGYTF.